The 23 T cell receptor beta chains presented below share a single source sample, sequenced in a study of Ad26.COV2.S vaccination and SARS-CoV-2 variants. The data were produced by immunoSEQ multiplex PCR, yet TCRdb's version contains in-frame clones alone and is incomplete. This repertoire shows hundreds of thousands of clones, around 92% found once; its top ten account for about 1.5%. Described treatment: 19 received Ad26.COV2.S at low or high dose, single or two shots; several received placebo; per-sample allocation not given. Day 63 after the first injection of vaccine or placebo was the sampling time. Sequenced material: peripheral blood, taken in a trial of Ad26.COV2.S vaccine versus placebo. These receptors all stem from a person aged 18 to 59 who received the Ad26.COV2.S COVID-19 vaccine or a placebo.

The chain is built from TRBV7-2 and TRBJ2-2; 7 bases agree with TRBD1. This CDR3 has 15 amino acids. V shed 3 bases, J shed 5 bases, and the junction held 6 bases outside the gene matches. Looked up from germline, CDR1 is SGHTA and CDR2 is FQGNSA. In DNA, the CDR3 is TGTGCCAGCAGCTTGAGGGGGCGAAAGACCGGGGAGCTGTTTTTT. This gives the protein CASSLRGRKTGELFF. Together with reference TRBV7-2 and TRBJ2-2, the CDR3 gives the full variable domain: GAGVSQSPSNKVTEKGKDVELRCDPISGHTALYWYRQSLGQGLEFLIYFQGNSAPDKSGLPSDRFSAERTGGSVSTLTIQRTQQEDSAVYLCASSLRGRKTGELFFGEGSRLTVL.

The chain employs TRBV24-1 and TRBJ2-1; 8 bases line up with TRBD1. The CDR3 is made up of 16 amino acids. CDR1 KGHDR and CDR2 SFDVKD come from the germline V gene. Trimming cost V 3 bases and J 3 bases; bases outside gene matches: 6. CDR3 sequence reads: CATSDRTGKGYNEQFF. The CDR3 DNA follows: TGTGCCACCAGTGATCGGACAGGGAAGGGCTACAATGAGCAGTTCTTC.

The chain links TRBV19 to TRBJ2-1; 10 bases fit TRBD2. With V trimmed by 4 bases and J by 10 bases, 7 bases remained unmatched. The CDR3 has 14 amino acids. The germline CDR1 and CDR2 sequences are LNHDA and SQIVND (reference sequence). CDR3 nucleotide sequence: TGTGCCAGTAGTAGGCGGCTAGCGGGAGCAGAGCAGTTCTTC. Its translation is CASSRRLAGAEQFF. The full variable domain, completed using reference TRBV19 and TRBJ2-1, is DGGITQSPKYLFRKEGQNVTLSCEQNLNHDAMYWYRQDPGQGLRLIYYSQIVNDFQKGDIAEGYSVSREKKESFPLTVTSAQKNPTAFYLCASSRRLAGAEQFFGPGTRLTVL.

This chain joins TRBV18 and TRBJ1-1; 8 nucleotides line up with TRBD1. Trimming removed 0 bases from V and 1 base from J; junction bases left unmatched: 7. The CDR3 is 17 amino acids. Germline loops: CDR1 KGHSH, CDR2 LQKENI. Written as DNA, the CDR3 is TGTGCCAGCTCACCACCGTCGGGAACAGGGGGGAACACTGAAGCTTTCTTT. It specifies CASSPPSGTGGNTEAFF.

The chain is built from TRBV13 and TRBJ2-3; possibly TRBD1 for D (6 bases). The CDR3 contains 13 residues. Germline CDR1 PRHDT, CDR2 FYEKMQ (reference sequence). V was cut by 8 bases and J by 0 bases, with 9 bases left in between. The CDR3 sequence: CASRDISTDTQYF. The CDR3 DNA reads as TGTGCCAGCCGGGACATAAGCACAGATACGCAGTATTTT.

The rearrangement joins TRBV12-3 or TRBV12-4 to TRBJ1-5; D is uncertain. The CDR3 extends over 12 amino acids. The germline V and J ends were trimmed by 3 bases and 7 bases, with 7 bases remaining between them. The CDR3 DNA follows: TGTGCCAGCAGTTTGAACGTCCAGCCCCAGCATTTT. As protein: CASSLNVQPQHF.

The V and J genes are TRBV24-1 and TRBJ2-7, with 7 nucleotides matching TRBD2. CDR1 and CDR2 from the germline V gene are KGHDR and SFDVKD. J was trimmed by 4 bases and V by 3 bases; bases with no gene match: 8. The CDR3 sequence is 15 residues long. CDR3 bases: TGTGCCACCAGTGATCCCGCGAGGGGAGGGTACGAGCAGTACTTC. It is translated as CATSDPARGGYEQYF.

The chain combines TRBV6-2 or TRBV6-3 with TRBJ2-1, with 7 bases identical to TRBD2. This CDR3 region has 14 residues. Germline V gene data show CDR1 as MNHEY and CDR2 as SVGEGT. Trimming took 2 bases from V and 6 from J; bases not matched to a gene: 4. The CDR3 region is CASSYGVAGNEQFF. The CDR3 DNA reads as TGTGCCAGCAGTTACGGGGTAGCGGGCAATGAGCAGTTCTTC.

The chain carries TRBV19 and TRBJ2-5; D might be TRBD2 (5 bases). The CDR3 contains 15 residues. Looked up from germline, CDR1 is LNHDA and CDR2 is SQIVND (reference sequence). The V end was cut by 3 bases, the J end by 4 bases, with 15 bases between. CDR3 loop: CASSIDSGYSETQYF. The CDR3 DNA reads TGTGCCAGTAGTATCGATTCGGGGTACTCAGAGACCCAGTACTTC.

This clone has at least ten counts. The J gene is TRBJ1-5, the V gene TRBV25-1; D gene uncertain. This CDR3 region has 14 residues. Germline V gene data show CDR1 as MGHDK and CDR2 as SYGVNS. V was cut by 4 bases and J by 0 bases, with 7 bases left in between. The CDR3 DNA sequence: TGTGCCAGCAGTGGGGGTACTAGCAATCAGCCCCAGCATTTT. Translated: CASSGGTSNQPQHF.

The chain recombines TRBV7-9 with TRBJ2-2; tentatively, D is TRBD2 (6 bases). CDR1 and CDR2 (germline): SEHNR, FQNEAQ (reference sequence). The V and J ends lost 1 base and 2 bases respectively, with 11 bases between them. The CDR3 totals 16 residues. CDR3 DNA: TGTGCCAGCAGCTTAGGTCCGCGGGGAAACACCGGGGAGCTGTTTTTT. This codes for CASSLGPRGNTGELFF.

As for this clone: The sample has other DNA sequences that encode this CDR3 too. The chain combines TRBV3-1 (or the pseudogene TRBV3-2) with TRBJ1-1; tentatively, D is TRBD1 (6 bases). V was pared by 0 bases and J by 6 bases, with 8 bases between. Germline V CDR1 and CDR2: LGHDT, YNNKEL (reference sequence). This CDR3 region has 13 residues. The CDR3 here is CASSQEGGAEAFF. CDR3 coding DNA: TGTGCCAGCAGCCAAGAAGGGGGGGCTGAAGCTTTCTTT.

The chain couples TRBV10-3 to TRBJ2-6; D is unclear. Trimming removed 6 bases at V and 1 base at J, with 4 bases between. This CDR3 has 13 amino acids. Per germline, CDR1 ENHRY and CDR2 SYGVKD. The CDR3 sequence is CAIRLSGANVLTF. CDR3 nucleotides: TGTGCCATCAGGTTGTCTGGGGCCAACGTCCTGACTTTC.

The V and J genes are TRBV10-3 and TRBJ1-1; 9 nucleotides line up with TRBD1. V shed 6 bases and J 5 bases; nucleotides not matched to a gene: 4. Germline lookup yields CDR1 ENHRY and CDR2 SYGVKD. This CDR3 is built from 13 residues. The CDR3 DNA follows: TGTGCCATCAGAGGGACAGGGAAAACTGAAGCTTTCTTT. Protein product: CAIRGTGKTEAFF.

The V and J genes are TRBV7-6 and TRBJ2-7; the match to TRBD2 covers 10 bases. The CDR3 covers 14 residues. The V segment lost 5 bases and the J segment 6 bases; nucleotides outside the gene matches: 7. Germline CDR1 and CDR2: SGHVS and FNYEAQ. The CDR3 sequence: CASSPAGGPGEQYF. CDR3 coding DNA: TGTGCCAGCAGCCCAGCGGGAGGGCCGGGCGAGCAGTACTTC.

V and J are TRBV7-9 and TRBJ1-4; D possibly corresponds to TRBD1 (6 bases). This CDR3 comprises 16 residues. The V end was cut by 1 base, the J end by 1 base, with 10 bases between. The germline CDR1 and CDR2 sequences are SEHNR and FQNEAQ (reference sequence). The CDR3: CASSLGLQGTNEKLFF. CDR3 bases: TGTGCCAGCAGCTTAGGTTTACAGGGAACTAATGAAAAACTGTTTTTT.

The chain has TRBV30 and TRBJ1-3; D remains ambiguous. Looked up from germline, CDR1 is GTSNPN and CDR2 is SVGIG (reference sequence). This CDR3 has 14 residues. V shed 8 bases and J shed 0 bases, with 14 bases lying between them. The CDR3 coding sequence is TGTGCCCAGGTGCCCGGCTACTCTGGAAACACCATATATTTT. Protein sequence: CAQVPGYSGNTIYF.

This sequence joins TRBV6-5 and TRBJ1-5; D perhaps matches TRBD1 (5 bases). Trimming took 6 bases from V and 5 from J, leaving 14 bases between them. The CDR3 extends over 14 amino acids. The V gene's germline CDR1 is MNHEY and CDR2 SVGAGI. The CDR3 DNA sequence: TGTGCCAGCAGAACAGGTGGCGATTATCAGCCCCAGCATTTT. It yields the protein CASRTGGDYQPQHF.

The V call is TRBV12-3 or TRBV12-4, the J call TRBJ1-6; TRBD1 matches 7 bases. The CDR3 consists of 12 residues. V shed 7 bases and J 11 bases; nucleotides not matched to a gene: 5. This CDR3 is CASNQGGTPLHF. The DNA of the CDR3 is TGTGCCAGCAATCAGGGGGGGACACCCCTCCACTTT.

This clone has just a few counts. The chain uses TRBV5-4 and TRBJ2-7; D may correspond to TRBD1 or TRBD2 (5 bases each). CDR1 and CDR2 from the germline V gene are SGHNT and YYREEE (reference sequence). There are 15 residues in the CDR3. Trimming left V 4 bases short and J 6 bases short, with 20 bases between. The chain's CDR3 is CASSTLGPLVPEQYF. The CDR3 DNA reads TGTGCCAGCAGCACTCTGGGACCCCTTGTTCCCGAGCAGTACTTC. Looking up the rest from reference TRBV5-4 and TRBJ2-7 gives the full variable domain: ETGVTQSPTHLIKTRGQQVTLRCSSQSGHNTVSWYQQALGQGPQFIFQYYREEENGRGNFPPRFSGLQFPNYSSELNVNALELDDSALYLCASSTLGPLVPEQYFGPGTRLTVT.

The chain carries TRBV5-1 and TRBJ1-3; weak D call: TRBD1 (5 bases). This CDR3 contains 15 residues. Germline CDR1 reads SGHRS; CDR2 reads YFSETQ. The V gene lost 4 bases and the J gene lost 4 bases, with 15 bases spanning the gap. CDR3 DNA: TGCGCCAGCAGCGCCGGGGCAGGGTTCGGAAACACCATATATTTT. Translation: CASSAGAGFGNTIYF.

This chain links TRBV19 with TRBJ1-1; D not resolved. Germline V gene lookup returns CDR1 LNHDA and CDR2 SQIVND (reference sequence). The CDR3 runs to 17 residues. V was cut by 2 bases and J by 0 bases, with 16 bases left in between. The CDR3 coding sequence is TGTGCCAGTAGTATAAGGAACCAGCCGGGGATGAACACTGAAGCTTTCTTT. As protein: CASSIRNQPGMNTEAFF.

The rearrangement uses TRBV24-1 and TRBJ2-1, with 9 bases aligning to TRBD1. This CDR3 is 16 amino acids long. Germline lookup yields CDR1 KGHDR and CDR2 SFDVKD. Germline trimming cut 2 bases from V and 6 bases from J; bases unmatched to any gene: 7. CDR3 protein: CATSDSGTGRSNEQFF. CDR3 in DNA: TGTGCCACCAGTGATTCCGGGACAGGGCGATCCAATGAGCAGTTCTTC.